The 28 T cell receptor beta chains below come from one sample, sequenced in a study of blood T cell repertoires in COVID-19. Repertoires were generated with immunoSEQ multiplex PCR, while TCRdb's copy carries only in-frame clones and drops some. The data contain approximately 240,000 clones, roughly 84% of them singletons. The sequenced sample consisted of peripheral blood. These receptors originate from a woman in her 40s with active or convalescent COVID-19.

The chain employs TRBV28 and TRBJ2-3; the match to TRBD1 covers 10 bases. V was clipped by 7 bases and J by 1 base; unmatched bases: 5. This CDR3 contains 15 residues. Germline lookup yields CDR1 MDHEN and CDR2 SYDVKM. The CDR3 protein is CASNRDRGGTDTQYF. CDR3 in DNA: TGTGCCAGCAACCGGGACAGGGGAGGCACAGATACGCAGTATTTT. The whole variable domain, filled in from reference TRBV28 and TRBJ2-3, reads DVKVTQSSRYLVKRTGEKVFLECVQDMDHENMFWYRQDPGLGLRLIYFSYDVKMKEKGDIPEGYSVSREKKERFSLILESASTNQTSMYLCASNRDRGGTDTQYFGPGTRLTVL.

This chain connects TRBV5-1 to TRBJ2-5; 7 positions match TRBD1. V was clipped by 0 bases and J by 2 bases; unmatched bases: 4. Germline CDR1 and CDR2: SGHRS and YFSETQ. The CDR3 consists of 15 residues. CDR3 residues: CASSLVTGNQETQYF. In DNA, the CDR3 is TGCGCCAGCAGCTTGGTGACAGGGAATCAAGAGACCCAGTACTTC.

The chain joins TRBV5-1 to TRBJ2-3; 9 bases are shared with TRBD1. V lost 0 bases and J lost 4; bases outside the gene matches: 6. The CDR3 runs to 16 residues. Germline V gene sequence: CDR1 SGHRS, CDR2 YFSETQ. CDR3 sequence: CASSLEGQGGPDTQYF. CDR3 coding DNA: TGCGCCAGCAGCTTGGAGGGACAGGGAGGCCCAGATACGCAGTATTTT.

The chain is built from TRBV7-9 and TRBJ1-1; D ambiguous. The germline V and J ends were trimmed by 7 bases and 4 bases, with 7 bases remaining between them. Germline V lookup: CDR1 SEHNR, CDR2 FQNEAQ (reference sequence). This CDR3 contains 11 residues. The CDR3 protein is CASMRGTEAFF. The CDR3 DNA is TGTGCCAGCATGAGAGGCACTGAAGCTTTCTTT.

The J gene is TRBJ2-3, the V gene TRBV4-1; 11 bases line up with TRBD2. Per germline, CDR1 MGHRA and CDR2 YSYEKL. This CDR3 has 16 amino acids. V gave up 2 bases and J gave up 1 base; unmatched junction bases: 2. Written as DNA, the CDR3 is TGCGCCAGCAGCCAACGTAGCGGGAGGGGCACAGATACGCAGTATTTT. It encodes CASSQRSGRGTDTQYF.

V usage is TRBV15 and J usage is TRBJ1-2, with TRBD1 matching 7 bases. V gave up 4 bases and J gave up 6 bases; unmatched junction bases: 8. The CDR3 sequence is 14 residues long. Germline V CDR1 and CDR2: LNHNV, YYDKDF (reference sequence). The DNA of the CDR3 is TGTGCCACCAGCACCAGAGACAGGGTCGATGGCTACACCTTC. It codes for CATSTRDRVDGYTF.

This clone was seen a handful of times. The rearrangement links TRBV9 to TRBJ1-3; 10 positions match TRBD1. V lost 3 bases and J lost 3; bases outside the gene matches: 6. The CDR3 has 16 residues. Germline CDR1 and CDR2: SGDLS and YYNGEE. DNA of the CDR3: TGTGCCAGCAGCGCTTCGACAGGGGGCCGTGGAAACACCATATATTTT. Protein sequence: CASSASTGGRGNTIYF.

The gene calls are TRBV3-1 (or the pseudogene TRBV3-2) and TRBJ2-5; a weak D match, TRBD1 (6 bases). Trimming removed 6 bases from V and 4 bases from J, with 9 bases in between. Per the germline V gene, CDR1 is LGHDT and CDR2 is YNNKEL (reference sequence). The CDR3 totals 12 residues. The CDR3 DNA is TGTGCCAGCAGTGGGGGCCCAGAGACCCAGTACTTC. Protein: CASSGGPETQYF.

This chain uses TRBV6-5 with TRBJ1-1; TRBD1 matches at 10 bases. CDR1 MNHEY and CDR2 SVGAGI come from the germline V gene. With 6 bases clipped from V and 3 bases from J, the junction kept 4 bases outside the gene matches. The CDR3 has 14 residues. The CDR3 DNA sequence: TGTGCCAGCAGCCGGACAGGGGGTGACACTGAAGCTTTCTTT. Protein: CASSRTGGDTEAFF.

The rearrangement uses TRBV28 and TRBJ2-1, with 9 positions matching TRBD2. The CDR3 is 15 amino acids. V dropped 7 bases and J dropped 4; count of bases not matched to a gene: 8. Germline V lookup: CDR1 MDHEN, CDR2 SYDVKM. CDR3 in DNA: TGTGCCAGCAATCTAGCGGGGCAGGGGTACAATGAGCAGTTCTTC. It is translated as CASNLAGQGYNEQFF. Full variable domain (outside the CDR3, taken from reference TRBV28 and TRBJ2-1): DVKVTQSSRYLVKRTGEKVFLECVQDMDHENMFWYRQDPGLGLRLIYFSYDVKMKEKGDIPEGYSVSREKKERFSLILESASTNQTSMYLCASNLAGQGYNEQFFGPGTRLTVL.

This clone was seen only a few times. The chain links TRBV2 to TRBJ1-1, with 7 bases matching TRBD1. The CDR3 consists of 14 residues. Germline CDR1 SNHLY, CDR2 FYNNEI. V dropped 6 bases and J dropped 10; count of bases not matched to a gene: 14. CDR3 amino acids: CASSFAPGGEGAFF. The CDR3 region has the DNA TGTGCCAGCAGCTTCGCGCCAGGGGGTGAAGGAGCTTTCTTT.

This chain connects TRBV28 to TRBJ1-4; no reliable D call. Trimming pared 6 bases from V and 1 base from J, leaving 15 bases between. Germline V gene data show CDR1 as MDHEN and CDR2 as SYDVKM. The CDR3 spans 16 residues. The DNA for the CDR3 is TGTGCCAGCAGCCGTTTCACGCGGGTAACTAATGAAAAACTGTTTTTT. Its protein product is CASSRFTRVTNEKLFF.

J is TRBJ2-4 and V is TRBV19, with 7 bases aligning to TRBD1. CDR3 length: 17 residues. J was trimmed by 4 bases and V by 5 bases; bases with no gene match: 14. Germline CDR1 and CDR2: LNHDA and SQIVND (reference sequence). The CDR3 spells CASSDPAGTEGKNIQYF. The CDR3 DNA is TGTGCCAGTAGTGACCCTGCCGGGACAGAAGGGAAAAACATTCAGTACTTC.

V is TRBV6-5 and J is TRBJ1-5, with D possibly TRBD1 on 5 matching bases. Germline values: CDR1 MNHEY, CDR2 SVGAGI. V was trimmed by 6 bases and J by 5 bases, leaving 14 bases between them. There are 14 residues in the CDR3. The DNA for the CDR3 is TGTGCCAGCAGCACGGGGGGGAGCTATCAGCCCCAGCATTTT. This encodes CASSTGGSYQPQHF.

The chain combines TRBV7-6 with TRBJ2-3; 8 bases align to TRBD2. The CDR3 has 15 residues. V shed 6 bases, J shed 0 bases, and the junction held 5 bases outside the gene matches. Germline loops: CDR1 SGHVS, CDR2 FNYEAQ. The CDR3 loop is CASRLADISTDTQYF. The CDR3, as DNA: TGTGCCAGCAGACTAGCGGACATAAGCACAGATACGCAGTATTTT.

The chain joins TRBV30 to TRBJ2-7; D is ambiguous. The V gene lost 1 base and the J gene lost 0 bases, with 7 bases spanning the gap. Germline CDR1 GTSNPN, CDR2 SVGIG (reference sequence). The CDR3 length is 13 residues. CDR3 bases: TGTGCCTGGAGTGAATCGAGCTCCTACGAGCAGTACTTC. This encodes CAWSESSSYEQYF.

V usage is TRBV30 and J usage is TRBJ1-5; the D is unclear. This CDR3 is built from 12 residues. V was clipped by 5 bases and J by 5 bases, with 10 bases between them. Per germline, CDR1 GTSNPN and CDR2 SVGIG (reference sequence). The CDR3 nucleotides are TGTGCCTGGTCGCGCCAGGATCAGCCCCAGCATTTT. It translates to CAWSRQDQPQHF.

This clone was detected ten times or more. The V and J genes are TRBV3-1 (or the pseudogene TRBV3-2) and TRBJ1-2; D ambiguous. The V gene lost 4 bases and the J gene lost 0 bases, with 6 bases spanning the gap. Germline CDR1 and CDR2: LGHDT and YNNKEL (reference sequence). This CDR3 is built from 13 residues. The CDR3 nucleotides read TGTGCCAGCAGCCCTAGTTCTAACTATGGCTACACCTTC. The encoded protein is CASSPSSNYGYTF.

The chain couples TRBV11-2 to TRBJ1-3; 7 positions agree with TRBD1. The V segment lost 5 bases and the J segment 2 bases; nucleotides outside the gene matches: 9. Germline V gives CDR1 SGHAT, CDR2 FQNNGV. This CDR3 region has 16 residues. The CDR3, as DNA: TGTGCCAGCAGCACGCGACAGGGTACGACTGGAAACACCATATATTTT. Translation: CASSTRQGTTGNTIYF.

This chain links TRBV10-3 with TRBJ2-3; TRBD2 matches 10 bases. Germline V gene data show CDR1 as ENHRY and CDR2 as SYGVKD. Trimming cost V 10 bases and J 0 bases; bases outside gene matches: 4. The CDR3 extends over 14 amino acids. The DNA for the CDR3 is TGTGCCACCCTAGCGGGGGTGAGCACAGATACGCAGTATTTT. Its protein is CATLAGVSTDTQYF.

This clone has a single count. V usage is TRBV30 and J usage is TRBJ1-3; D call uncertain. Germline CDR1 GTSNPN, CDR2 SVGIG (reference sequence). This CDR3 has 13 amino acids. V dropped 1 base and J dropped 0 bases, with 4 bases sitting between them. CDR3 in amino acids: CAWSGSSGNTIYF. The CDR3 nucleotides are TGTGCCTGGAGTGGCAGCTCTGGAAACACCATATATTTT.

This clone showed up just once. The chain has TRBV6-5 and TRBJ2-6; D not certain. Germline CDR1 and CDR2: MNHEY and SVGAGI. The length of the CDR3 is 15 residues. Trimming stripped 6 bases from V and 0 bases from J, with 9 bases between. This chain's CDR3 is CASSQKNSGANVLTF. The CDR3 bases are TGTGCCAGCAGCCAAAAAAACTCTGGGGCCAACGTCCTGACTTTC.

The chain combines TRBV30 with TRBJ2-3; D may be TRBD1 (5 bases). Germline loops: CDR1 GTSNPN, CDR2 SVGIG (reference sequence). Trimming took 2 bases from V and 6 from J, leaving 9 bases between them. The CDR3 is 12 amino acids. The CDR3 loop reads CAWSTRADTQYF. The DNA of the CDR3 is TGTGCCTGGAGTACCAGGGCTGATACGCAGTATTTT.

V gene TRBV19 combines with J gene TRBJ1-2, with 7 positions matching TRBD1. The germline gives CDR1 LNHDA, CDR2 SQIVND (reference sequence). J was trimmed by 5 bases and V by 5 bases; bases with no gene match: 11. The CDR3 has 15 residues. The CDR3 bases are TGTGCCAGTAGTGGTAGACAGGGAGTTAGGTATGGCTACACCTTC. Translated, it gives CASSGRQGVRYGYTF. The whole variable domain, remainder taken from reference TRBV19 and TRBJ1-2, is DGGITQSPKYLFRKEGQNVTLSCEQNLNHDAMYWYRQDPGQGLRLIYYSQIVNDFQKGDIAEGYSVSREKKESFPLTVTSAQKNPTAFYLCASSGRQGVRYGYTFGSGTRLTVV.

The V gene is TRBV7-6, the J gene TRBJ2-1, with 14 nucleotides matching TRBD2. Germline values: CDR1 SGHVS, CDR2 FNYEAQ. Trimming took 6 bases from V and 7 from J; bases not matched to a gene: 5. This CDR3 is 15 amino acids long. For the CDR3, the DNA is TGTGCCAGCAGTATCCGGACTAGCGGGGGGAATGAGCAGTTCTTC. Amino acid sequence: CASSIRTSGGNEQFF.

This chain connects TRBV6-1 to TRBJ2-3; TRBD2 agrees at 8 bases. Unmatched junction bases numbered 6, after V lost 1 base and J lost 3 bases. The germline V gene encodes CDR1 MNHNS and CDR2 SASEGT. This CDR3 comprises 16 residues. The CDR3, as DNA: TGTGCCAGCAGTGAAGGTGCGGGGGGTTCGACAGATACGCAGTATTTT. Its translation: CASSEGAGGSTDTQYF.

This clone appeared a few times. The chain carries TRBV19 and TRBJ2-1; 9 bases are shared with TRBD1. Trimming at V came to 2 bases and at J to 8 bases, leaving 7 bases not matched to a gene. Germline V gene sequence: CDR1 LNHDA, CDR2 SQIVND (reference sequence). The CDR3 is 15 amino acids. The CDR3 is CASSIRTGGWDEQFF. Written as DNA, the CDR3 is TGTGCCAGTAGTATACGTACAGGGGGCTGGGATGAGCAGTTCTTC.

The rearrangement joins TRBV6-5 to TRBJ1-1; a weak D match, TRBD1 (5 bases). With 0 bases removed from V and 0 bases from J, the gap between germline ends came to 8 bases. Germline CDR1 is MNHEY and CDR2 is SVGAGI. This CDR3 spans 15 amino acids. This CDR3 reads CASSYSRQLNTEAFF. The CDR3 nucleotides read TGTGCCAGCAGTTACTCGAGACAGTTGAACACTGAAGCTTTCTTT.